This T cell receptor (beta chain) emerged from a study of blood T cell repertoires in COVID-19. Study as a whole: In each case, the material was cDNA or gDNA derived from T cells, B-cell-depleted T cells, or PBMCs.

The CDR3 consists of 13 residues. V was cut by 6 bases and J by 0 bases, with 6 bases left in between. Germline lookup yields CDR1 MDHEN and CDR2 SYDVKM. Authors' methods: The authors estimated nucleated cell counts from reference gene primer amplification. Clones were sequenced by immunoSEQ multiplex PCR, and TCRdb holds only the in-frame ones, with some missing. The DNA gave D and trimming, while V, J and clone size come from that table. The sample has over 300,000 clones; 89% are singletons. Sequenced: peripheral blood. This TCR was recovered from a man aged 40-50 years with acute or convalescent COVID-19. The chain links TRBV28 to TRBJ1-5; D not certain. CDR3: CASRLYSNQPQHF. The CDR3 coding sequence is TGTGCCAGCAGACTATATAGCAATCAGCCCCAGCATTTT. The entire variable domain, with the rest obtained from reference TRBV28 and TRBJ1-5, is as follows: DVKVTQSSRYLVKRTGEKVFLECVQDMDHENMFWYRQDPGLGLRLIYFSYDVKMKEKGDIPEGYSVSREKKERFSLILESASTNQTSMYLCASRLYSNQPQHFGDGTRLSIL.